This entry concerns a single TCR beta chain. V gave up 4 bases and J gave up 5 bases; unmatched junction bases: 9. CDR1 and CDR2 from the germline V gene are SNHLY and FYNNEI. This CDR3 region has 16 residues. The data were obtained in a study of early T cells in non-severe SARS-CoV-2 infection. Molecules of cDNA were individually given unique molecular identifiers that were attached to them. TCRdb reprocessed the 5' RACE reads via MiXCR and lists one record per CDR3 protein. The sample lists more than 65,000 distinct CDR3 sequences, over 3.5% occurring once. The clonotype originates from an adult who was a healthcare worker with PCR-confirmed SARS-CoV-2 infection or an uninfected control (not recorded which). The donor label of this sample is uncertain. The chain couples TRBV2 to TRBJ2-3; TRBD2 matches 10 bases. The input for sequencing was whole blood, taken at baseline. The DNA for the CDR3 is TGTGCCAGCAGTGCGGAGGTAGCGGGGGGCTTAGATACGCAGTATTTT. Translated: CASSAEVAGGLDTQYF.